This T cell receptor (beta chain) was documented in a study of T cell responses to AZD1222 COVID-19 vaccine. General study findings and limits: Repertoires were obtained only post-peak T cell response. The donor group comprised mostly white British people and more females; the analysis possibly underestimated clonal diversity.

This CDR3 spans 13 amino acids. V was trimmed by 2 bases and J by 5 bases, leaving 9 bases between them. Germline values: CDR1 SNHLY, CDR2 FYNNEI. Only one count was recorded for this clone. Its antigen remains unidentified. The repertoire was sequenced with immunoSEQ multiplex PCR; TCRdb's copy has only in-frame clones and lacks some. The sample carries some 120,000 clones, 88% recorded once. Source: peripheral blood, taken on day 0 of MenACWY control vaccination. The TCR was taken from an adult in good health. The V and J genes are TRBV2 and TRBJ1-2; D is unresolved. The CDR3 bases are TGTGCCAGCAGTGAACAAACTATTTATGGCTACACCTTC. Its translation: CASSEQTIYGYTF.